This record looks at one T cell receptor beta chain sequence and its context. What it binds is not known. Unrecorded immune exposure was likely among donors, who were nominally healthy when sampled. The V gene's germline CDR1 is SGDLS and CDR2 YYNGEE. Trimming removed 0 bases from V and 2 bases from J; junction bases left unmatched: 7. The CDR3 has 16 amino acids. The source of the sample is a study of cytomegalovirus exposure and HLA in healthy donors. Across the study: Counted in an early data release were approximately 85 million unique TCRs from HLA-typed donors. Of all 370 or so donors who were genotyped, roughly 81% belonged to the Caucasian-associated ancestry cluster.

Study results and caveats: TRBV6-2, TRBV6-3 and other indistinguishable V segments were excluded.

Primers for the PCR totalled 60 Vbeta and 13 Jbeta. The assay was immunoSEQ multiplex PCR, and TCRdb's table has in-frame clones only and misses some. The sample has some 76,000 clones, roughly 83% seen once. The chain joins TRBV9 to TRBJ1-2; 7 nucleotides match TRBD1. The sequenced material came from PBMCs. The clonotype originates from a woman in her forties or fifties in good health and CMV-seronegative. The CDR3: CASSVGQGIGNYGYTF. CDR3 DNA sequence: TGTGCCAGCAGCGTAGGACAGGGTATAGGGAACTATGGCTACACCTTC.